A selection of T cell receptor beta chains follows, all from one sample in a study of long-term antiretroviral therapy in people with HIV. The data were produced by immunoSEQ multiplex PCR, yet TCRdb's version contains in-frame clones alone and is incomplete. The top ten hold 12% of the sample, which has 20,000 to 25,000 clones, over 80% seen once. The sequences come from unsorted PBMCs, collected 1.6 years after starting antiretroviral therapy. Every receptor here comes from a man between 35 and 55 years old with HIV. Both conserved end residues are part of each CDR3. A D gene is named only where the DNA matches it firmly. Part of the rows lack a size; the others show once, few, many or a class for expanded clones.

.	TRBV19	TRBJ2-1	TRBD2	TGTGCCAGTAGTCTTCTAGCGGGAGGGATTTCCTACAATGAGCAGTTCTTC	CASSLLAGGISYNEQFF
few	TRBV6-1	TRBJ1-2	.	TGTGCCAGCAGTGCTGGACAGCTCTATGGCTACACCTTC	CASSAGQLYGYTF
.	TRBV5-1	TRBJ2-7	TRBD2	TGCGCCAGCAGCTACGATAGCGGGAGGGCCGGCGAGCAGTACTTC	CASSYDSGRAGEQYF
few	TRBV11-3	TRBJ2-1	.	TGTGCCAGCAGCTCTTACCAAACAAACAATGAGCAGTTCTTC	CASSSYQTNNEQFF
.	TRBV6-1	TRBJ1-2	TRBD1	TGTGCCAGCAGTGAGGGTTGGAGGGGGCGCCCCAAGAATGGCTACACCTTC	CASSEGWRGRPKNGYTF
.	TRBV7-2	TRBJ2-7	TRBD2	TGTGCCAGCAGCTTAGCGTCTGCTAGCGGATACTACGAGCAGTACTTC	CASSLASASGYYEQYF
.	TRBV11-2	TRBJ2-7	.	TGTGCCAGCAGCCCTTCCGGGGGAAGGTACGAGCAGTACTTC	CASSPSGGRYEQYF
.	TRBV2	TRBJ2-7	.	TGTGCCAGCAGTGTGACCGGGATCCGATACGAGCAGTACTTC	CASSVTGIRYEQYF
.	TRBV10-2	TRBJ2-1	TRBD2	TGCGCCACAATTAAACTAGCGGGAGGGGACAATGAGCAGTTCTTC	CATIKLAGGDNEQFF
.	TRBV11-1	TRBJ1-1	.	TGTGCCAGCAGTCAGACGCTTAACACTGAAGCTTTCTTT	CASSQTLNTEAFF
.	TRBV10-1	TRBJ2-3	TRBD1	TGCGCCAGCAGTGGAGGACAGGGCCTGGGAGATACGCAGTATTTT	CASSGGQGLGDTQYF
.	TRBV30	TRBJ2-5	TRBD1	TGTGCCTGGAGTTGGGACAGGGGGCCAGAGACCCAGTACTTC	CAWSWDRGPETQYF
.	TRBV13	TRBJ1-2	.	TGTGCCAGCAGTCAACAGGGTTTTAATGGCTACACCTTC	CASSQQGFNGYTF
.	TRBV30	TRBJ1-1	.	TGTGCCTGGAGTGTTACCCGGAACACTGAAGCTTTCTTT	CAWSVTRNTEAFF
.	TRBV5-1	TRBJ2-1	.	TGCGCCAGCAGCCCCGGGGGAGGCAACAATGAGCAGTTCTTC	CASSPGGGNNEQFF
.	TRBV28	TRBJ2-7	.	TGTGCCAGCAGTTTGGCGGTTCGCTACTCCTACGAGCAGTACTTC	CASSLAVRYSYEQYF
.	TRBV18	TRBJ2-1	.	TGTGCCAGCTCCTCAGAACGCTACAATGAGCAGTTCTTC	CASSSERYNEQFF
.	TRBV6-5	TRBJ2-7	.	TGTGCCAGCAGTTACTCTACAGCCCCAGAGTACGAGCAGTACTTC	CASSYSTAPEYEQYF
.	TRBV5-6	TRBJ1-5	.	TGTGCCAGCAGCTTGGGGGCAGGCCATCAGCCCCAGCATTTT	CASSLGAGHQPQHF
.	TRBV7-3	TRBJ1-1	.	TGTGCCAGCAGCTTAGACGGGACCGAGAACACTGAAGCTTTCTTT	CASSLDGTENTEAFF
once	TRBV12-5	TRBJ2-5	.	TGTGCTAGTGGTTTGGTACAGGGCAGGGCAAGAGAGACCCAGTACTTC	CASGLVQGRARETQYF
.	TRBV15	TRBJ2-7	TRBD1	TGTGCCACCAGCAGAGACACCCCGGGACAGGGGGCGTACGAGCAGTACTTC	CATSRDTPGQGAYEQYF
once	TRBV6-4	TRBJ2-3	TRBD2	TGTGCCAGCAGTCGGACTAGCGGGGGCACAGATACGCAGTATTTT	CASSRTSGGTDTQYF
once	TRBV7-9	TRBJ2-1	.	TGTGCCAGCAGCGGACCTGCAGGGTTCTACAATGAGCAGTTCTTC	CASSGPAGFYNEQFF
.	TRBV15	TRBJ1-1	TRBD1	TGTGCCACCAGCCTACAGGGGGGCACTGAAGCTTTCTTT	CATSLQGGTEAFF
.	TRBV2	TRBJ1-2	TRBD1	TGTGCCAGCAGCCAAGGGACAGACACAATCTATGGCTACACCTTC	CASSQGTDTIYGYTF
.	TRBV5-5	TRBJ2-7	.	TGTGCCAGCAGCTTGAAACAGGACACCTACGAGCAGTACTTC	CASSLKQDTYEQYF
.	TRBV10-1	TRBJ2-7	TRBD1	TGCGCCAGCAGTGAGGGGACAGGTTTTCGCGAGCAGTACTTC	CASSEGTGFREQYF
.	TRBV5-6	TRBJ2-7	.	TGTGCCAGCGCAGCTTGGTTACAGGGCAACTACGAGCAGTACTTC	CASAAWLQGNYEQYF
.	TRBV4-1	TRBJ1-3	.	TGCGCCAGCAGCCAAGATGACAGGAGCTCTGGAAACACCATATATTTT	CASSQDDRSSGNTIYF
.	TRBV19	TRBJ1-2	.	TGTGCCACGACAGGCGTCGGGGACTATGGCTACACCTTC	CATTGVGDYGYTF
.	TRBV7-2	TRBJ2-3	.	TGTGCCAGCAGCTTAATAGGGCGGGCAGATACGCAGTATTTT	CASSLIGRADTQYF
.	TRBV4-1	TRBJ1-2	TRBD1	TGCGCCAGCAGCCAAGTATCGGGACAGGGAAACTATGGCTACACCTTC	CASSQVSGQGNYGYTF
once	TRBV5-1	TRBJ2-7	TRBD1	TGCGCCAGCAGCTTGGTAGGGGGCGGTTTTGTGGAGCAGTACTTC	CASSLVGGGFVEQYF
.	TRBV7-3	TRBJ1-4	.	TGTGCCAGCAGCACCGACCCAAACCAGGCAAATGAAAAACTGTTTTTT	CASSTDPNQANEKLFF